These 4 T cell receptor beta chains were all obtained from the same sample, sequenced in a study of T cell responses to AZD1222 COVID-19 vaccine. The table came from immunoSEQ multiplex PCR; TCRdb's copy has only in-frame clones and leaves some out. Here the sample table reports about 140,000 clones. The sample comprised peripheral blood. These receptors originate from an adult in good health.

The chain couples TRBV5-6 to TRBJ2-3; D is unclear. The CDR3 loop spans 16 amino acids. CDR1 is SGHDT and CDR2 is YYEEEE in the germline V gene. The ends were cut back, 1 base at V and 0 bases at J, with 12 bases in the middle. CDR3 in amino acids: CASSLWVDHSTDTQYF. The CDR3 DNA is TGTGCCAGCAGCTTGTGGGTCGACCATAGCACAGATACGCAGTATTTT.

V usage is TRBV7-9 and J usage is TRBJ1-1; 7 bases fit TRBD1. The CDR3 extends over 16 amino acids. Trimming at V came to 8 bases and at J to 6 bases, leaving 18 bases not matched to a gene. Germline V gene sequence: CDR1 SEHNR, CDR2 FQNEAQ (reference sequence). DNA of the CDR3: TGTGCCAGCTATATTGAGACAGGGATGTTGCTTTCTGAAGCTTTCTTT. Translating it yields CASYIETGMLLSEAFF.

The V and J genes are TRBV7-2 and TRBJ2-7; tentative D call: TRBD2 (6 bases). Between the trimmed V and J ends, which lost 5 bases and 5 bases, there was a span of 13 bases. Per germline, CDR1 SGHTA and CDR2 FQGNSA. The CDR3 is 13 residues long. The chain's CDR3 is CASSRRAGNEQYF. The CDR3, as DNA: TGTGCCAGCAGCAGGAGGGCAGGCAACGAGCAGTACTTC.

The chain carries TRBV15 and TRBJ1-2, with TRBD1 matching over 8 bases. This CDR3 region has 14 residues. The junction had 8 bases not matched to a gene; V was cut back by 3 bases and J by 8 bases. Germline lookup yields CDR1 LNHNV and CDR2 YYDKDF (reference sequence). CDR3 sequence: CATSSPGQGGGYTF. The CDR3 bases are TGTGCCACCAGCAGTCCTGGACAGGGAGGAGGCTACACCTTC.